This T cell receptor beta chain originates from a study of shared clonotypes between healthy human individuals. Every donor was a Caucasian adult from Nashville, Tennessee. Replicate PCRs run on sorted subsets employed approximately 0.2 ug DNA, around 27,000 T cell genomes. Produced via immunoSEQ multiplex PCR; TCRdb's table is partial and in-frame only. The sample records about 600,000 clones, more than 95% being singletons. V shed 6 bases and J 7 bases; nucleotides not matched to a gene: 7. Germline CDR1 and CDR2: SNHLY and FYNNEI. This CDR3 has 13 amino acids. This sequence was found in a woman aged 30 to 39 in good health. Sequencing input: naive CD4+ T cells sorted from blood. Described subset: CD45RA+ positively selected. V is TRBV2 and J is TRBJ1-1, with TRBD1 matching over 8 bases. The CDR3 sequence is CASRGEGTGEAFF. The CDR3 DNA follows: TGTGCCAGCAGGGGAGAAGGGACAGGTGAAGCTTTCTTT.